Shown below are 30 T cell receptor beta chains from a single sample sequenced in a study of blood T cell repertoires in COVID-19. Method: immunoSEQ multiplex PCR; TCRdb's copy keeps in-frame clones and lacks some. The sample carries 250,000 to 300,000 clones, 80% to 90% recorded once. The sample consisted of peripheral blood. The receptors shown here come from a woman aged 65 to 85 with COVID-19, enrolled during active disease.

The V and J genes are TRBV6-6 and TRBJ2-5; no clear D gene. The CDR3 has 13 residues. Germline CDR1 and CDR2: MNHNY and SVGAGI (reference sequence). V was clipped by 6 bases and J by 5 bases, with 13 bases between them. In DNA form, the CDR3 reads TGTGCCAGCAGAGACACGGCAAGGGAGACCCAGTACTTC. As protein: CASRDTARETQYF.

The V gene is TRBV28, the J gene TRBJ1-6; tentative D call: TRBD1 (6 bases). This CDR3 is built from 14 residues. Trimming removed 5 bases at V and 15 bases at J, with 20 bases between. In germline, CDR1 is MDHEN, CDR2 SYDVKM. The CDR3 DNA reads as TGTGCCAGCAGTAGCAAAGGGACACTGTCTCTCCTCCACTTT. As protein: CASSSKGTLSLLHF.

This chain uses TRBV28 with TRBJ2-7; D is unresolved. The germline gives CDR1 MDHEN, CDR2 SYDVKM. The CDR3 length is 11 residues. V lost 6 bases and J 4 bases, leaving 7 bases between the germline ends. CDR3 residues: CASSHKYEQYF. The CDR3, as DNA: TGTGCCAGCAGCCACAAGTACGAGCAGTACTTC.

The gene calls are TRBV28 and TRBJ1-1; 11 bases match TRBD1. The CDR3 loop spans 17 amino acids. In germline, CDR1 is MDHEN, CDR2 SYDVKM. Trimming removed 6 bases from V and 6 bases from J; junction bases left unmatched: 15. The CDR3 here is CASSLLDRGPLGAEAFF. The CDR3 bases are TGTGCCAGCAGCCTTCTGGACAGGGGGCCCCTCGGCGCTGAAGCTTTCTTT. Filled out from reference TRBV28 and TRBJ1-1, the complete variable domain reads DVKVTQSSRYLVKRTGEKVFLECVQDMDHENMFWYRQDPGLGLRLIYFSYDVKMKEKGDIPEGYSVSREKKERFSLILESASTNQTSMYLCASSLLDRGPLGAEAFFGQGTRLTVV.

The chain has TRBV28 and TRBJ2-5, with 7 bases lining up with TRBD1. The junction had 20 bases not matched to a gene; V was cut back by 3 bases and J by 1 base. CDR3 length: 20 amino acids. Looked up from germline, CDR1 is MDHEN and CDR2 is SYDVKM. The CDR3 protein is CASSFVWIPTGSHPQETQYF. In nucleotides, the CDR3 is TGTGCCAGCAGTTTCGTATGGATCCCGACAGGGTCGCATCCCCAAGAGACCCAGTACTTC.

J is TRBJ2-1 and V is TRBV28; TRBD2 matches at 8 bases. The CDR3 length is 15 residues. Germline-derived CDR1 and CDR2 are MDHEN and SYDVKM. The V segment lost 10 bases and the J segment 9 bases; nucleotides outside the gene matches: 17. This CDR3 reads CATYPGSGSYSEQFF. The CDR3 region has the DNA TGTGCCACTTACCCAGGAAGCGGGAGTTATTCTGAGCAGTTCTTC.

The V gene is TRBV5-1, the J gene TRBJ2-2, with D uncertain. Germline V gene lookup returns CDR1 SGHRS and CDR2 YFSETQ. The CDR3 loop spans 16 amino acids. Trimming cost V 0 bases and J 1 base, with 10 bases left between them. CDR3: CASSLARSENTGELFF. The CDR3 DNA sequence: TGCGCCAGCAGCTTGGCTAGGTCGGAGAACACCGGGGAGCTGTTTTTT.

This chain connects TRBV29-1 to TRBJ1-1; 8 bases are shared with TRBD1. The ends lost 4 bases at V and 2 bases at J; junction bases unmatched: 9. This CDR3 has 15 amino acids. CDR1 is SQVTM and CDR2 is ANQGSEA in the germline V gene. The CDR3 is CSVVPGQVHNTEAFF. The CDR3 DNA reads as TGCAGCGTTGTCCCGGGACAGGTCCACAACACTGAAGCTTTCTTT.

The V gene is TRBV6-5, the J gene TRBJ2-7; 10 positions match TRBD1. Germline CDR1 and CDR2: MNHEY and SVGAGI. CDR3 length equals 15 residues. Germline trimming cut 7 bases from V and 2 bases from J; bases unmatched to any gene: 8. The chain's CDR3 is CASNYGQGVAYEQYF. In DNA form, the CDR3 reads TGTGCCAGCAACTACGGACAGGGGGTAGCCTACGAGCAGTACTTC.

The chain joins TRBV27 to TRBJ2-7, with 8 bases lining up with TRBD1. J lost 5 bases, V lost 5 bases, and 11 bases had no gene match. Germline CDR1 MNHEY, CDR2 SMNVEV (reference sequence). The CDR3 contains 15 residues. CDR3 in amino acids: CASSPMGTGVHEQYF. The CDR3, as DNA: TGTGCCAGCAGTCCTATGGGGACAGGCGTCCACGAGCAGTACTTC.

The chain recombines TRBV18 with TRBJ2-2; perhaps TRBD2 as D (6 bases). The V and J ends lost 6 bases and 1 base respectively, with 21 bases between them. The CDR3 spans 18 residues. Germline lookup yields CDR1 KGHSH and CDR2 LQKENI. The CDR3 protein is CASSTSGTLGMNTGELFF. For the CDR3, the DNA is TGTGCCAGCTCCACGTCCGGGACTTTGGGGATGAACACCGGGGAGCTGTTTTTT.

The chain is built from TRBV7-2 and TRBJ2-7, with 14 bases lining up with TRBD2. The V segment lost 6 bases and the J segment 7 bases; nucleotides outside the gene matches: 5. Germline V CDR1 and CDR2: SGHTA, FQGNSA. The CDR3 contains 14 residues. CDR3 amino acids: CASRPGLAGVEQYF. CDR3 in DNA: TGTGCCAGCAGACCGGGACTAGCGGGAGTTGAGCAGTACTTC.

The genes are TRBV5-4 and TRBJ2-5; 11 bases are shared with TRBD2. Germline trimming cut 0 bases from V and 4 bases from J; bases unmatched to any gene: 2. This CDR3 comprises 15 residues. Germline CDR1 SGHNT, CDR2 YYREEE (reference sequence). CDR3 nucleotide sequence: TGTGCCAGCAGCTTGGATAGCGGGAGGGCAGAGACCCAGTACTTC. Translation gives CASSLDSGRAETQYF.

The gene calls are TRBV7-2 and TRBJ2-3; maybe TRBD2 (7 bases). The germline V gene encodes CDR1 SGHTA and CDR2 FQGNSA. CDR3 length equals 14 residues. V shed 6 bases and J shed 2 bases, with 12 bases lying between them. The CDR3 is CASRLGGATDTQYF. The CDR3 DNA reads as TGTGCCAGCAGGTTGGGGGGGGCCACAGATACGCAGTATTTT.

The chain employs TRBV28 and TRBJ2-5; D might be TRBD1 (6 bases). The CDR3 runs 18 residues. In germline, CDR1 is MDHEN, CDR2 SYDVKM. The ends were cut back, 4 bases at V and 5 bases at J, with 26 bases in the middle. The CDR3 nucleotides are TGTGCCAGCAGTTCCTCCGTCCGAGACAGGACCCCCCGGGAGACCCAGTACTTC. As protein: CASSSSVRDRTPRETQYF.

This clone was recorded only once. The chain combines TRBV6-6 with TRBJ2-3; weak D call: TRBD2 (6 bases). The CDR3 has 15 residues. Trimming took off 2 bases at V and 0 bases at J, with 9 bases between the two ends. Germline loops: CDR1 MNHNY, CDR2 SVGAGI (reference sequence). The CDR3: CASSYRGISTDTQYF. In nucleotides, the CDR3 is TGTGCCAGCAGTTACCGCGGGATAAGCACAGATACGCAGTATTTT.

This clone appeared a single time. This chain links TRBV7-3 with TRBJ2-5; unclear D gene. Trimming stripped 5 bases from V and 5 bases from J, with 12 bases between. Germline values: CDR1 SGHTA, CDR2 FQGTGA. The CDR3 runs 13 residues. CDR3 in DNA: TGTGCCAGCAGCGCCCCCTTTGAGGAGACCCAGTACTTC. This sequence encodes CASSAPFEETQYF.

The rearrangement uses TRBV30 and TRBJ2-1, with TRBD1 as a possible D gene (5 bases). The CDR3 runs 16 residues. The V gene's germline CDR1 is GTSNPN and CDR2 SVGIG (reference sequence). V shed 2 bases and J shed 0 bases, with 14 bases lying between them. The CDR3 loop is CAWSTPGLSSYNEQFF. DNA for the CDR3: TGTGCCTGGAGTACCCCAGGGTTAAGCTCCTACAATGAGCAGTTCTTC. Looking up the rest from reference TRBV30 and TRBJ2-1 gives the full variable domain: SQTIHQWPATLVQPVGSPLSLECTVEGTSNPNLYWYRQAAGRGLQLLFYSVGIGQISSEVPQNLSASRPQDRQFILSSKKLLLSDSGFYLCAWSTPGLSSYNEQFFGPGTRLTVL.

The chain couples TRBV29-1 to TRBJ2-2, with TRBD2 as a possible D gene (6 bases). V gave up 7 bases and J gave up 4 bases, with 19 bases separating them. Germline-derived CDR1 and CDR2 are SQVTM and ANQGSEA. This CDR3 is built from 15 residues. CDR3 sequence: CSAQRSLAVTGELFF. The CDR3 DNA reads as TGCAGCGCCCAACGCTCACTAGCTGTCACCGGGGAGCTGTTTTTT.

The CDR3 DNA reads TGTGCCAGCAGCCAAGATGTAGCGGGAGGACGGCCCCCGTACTTC. It specifies CASSQDVAGGRPPYF. The chain employs TRBV3-1 (or the pseudogene TRBV3-2) and TRBJ2-5; 10 bases are a match to TRBD2. The V gene's germline CDR1 is LGHDT and CDR2 YNNKEL (reference sequence). The CDR3 contains 15 residues. The trim removed 0 bases at V and 13 bases at J, leaving 11 bases unmatched.

This clone appeared once. This chain uses TRBV11-2 with TRBJ2-2; 13 bases are shared with TRBD2. Germline V gene data show CDR1 as SGHAT and CDR2 as FQNNGV. The CDR3 spans 15 residues. After removal of 5 bases from V and 7 bases from J, the junction contained 4 bases not matched to a gene. Here the CDR3 reads CASSRTSGSGGELFF. The CDR3 DNA sequence: TGTGCCAGCAGCAGGACTAGCGGGAGCGGCGGGGAGCTGTTTTTT.

The chain carries TRBV28 and TRBJ1-6, with D unresolved. With 2 bases removed from V and 7 bases from J, the gap between germline ends came to 15 bases. This CDR3 comprises 16 residues. Germline V gene sequence: CDR1 MDHEN, CDR2 SYDVKM. The CDR3 DNA is TGTGCCAGCAGTTTAATTGCTCTCGGAGCCAATTCACCCCTCCACTTT. This sequence encodes CASSLIALGANSPLHF. Combining the CDR3 with reference TRBV28 and TRBJ1-6 gives the whole variable domain DVKVTQSSRYLVKRTGEKVFLECVQDMDHENMFWYRQDPGLGLRLIYFSYDVKMKEKGDIPEGYSVSREKKERFSLILESASTNQTSMYLCASSLIALGANSPLHFGNGTRLTVT.

The chain links TRBV6-5 to TRBJ1-1, with 7 bases fitting TRBD1. The J segment lost 5 bases and the V segment lost 6 bases, leaving 6 bases of the junction unmatched. Germline lookup yields CDR1 MNHEY and CDR2 SVGAGI. This CDR3 comprises 13 residues. The CDR3 loop is CASRLGTVTEAFF. CDR3 nucleotides: TGTGCCAGCAGACTGGGGACAGTTACTGAAGCTTTCTTT.

The rearrangement links TRBV28 to TRBJ1-2, with unresolved D. Trimming stripped 7 bases from V and 4 bases from J, with 13 bases between. The CDR3 covers 13 residues. The germline CDR1 and CDR2 sequences are MDHEN and SYDVKM. CDR3 in amino acids: CASISPGGYGYTF. The CDR3 DNA is TGTGCCAGCATCTCTCCCGGAGGCTATGGCTACACCTTC.

The rearrangement links TRBV7-6 to TRBJ2-7, with 8 bases fitting TRBD1. CDR3 length: 15 residues. V was clipped by 2 bases and J by 4 bases; unmatched bases: 7. Germline-derived CDR1 and CDR2 are SGHVS and FNYEAQ. For the CDR3, the DNA is TGTGCCAGCAGCTTAACACAGGGGGTTGGATACGAGCAGTACTTC. Translation gives CASSLTQGVGYEQYF.

This chain connects TRBV6-5 to TRBJ2-1; 14 bases agree with TRBD2. The junction had 0 bases not matched to a gene; V was cut back by 11 bases and J by 0 bases. The germline gives CDR1 MNHEY, CDR2 SVGAGI. The CDR3 spans 14 residues. The CDR3 DNA follows: TGTGCCGGGACTAGCGGGAGCTCCTACAATGAGCAGTTCTTC. This translates into CAGTSGSSYNEQFF.

The V call is TRBV3-1 (or the pseudogene TRBV3-2), the J call TRBJ2-2; 10 nucleotides align to TRBD2. This CDR3 spans 16 amino acids. Trimming removed 6 bases from V and 7 bases from J; junction bases left unmatched: 11. CDR1 LGHDT and CDR2 YNNKEL come from the germline V gene (reference sequence). CDR3 in DNA: TGTGCCAGCAGTCGGCTAGCGGGAGAAATTGGCGGGGAGCTGTTTTTT. This codes for CASSRLAGEIGGELFF.

This clone appeared a single time. V usage is TRBV7-3 and J usage is TRBJ2-1, with no clear D. With 2 bases removed from V and 0 bases from J, the gap between germline ends came to 8 bases. Germline CDR1 and CDR2: SGHTA and FQGTGA. CDR3 length equals 15 residues. CDR3: CASSLSPSSYNEQFF. The CDR3 DNA is TGTGCCAGCAGCTTATCTCCGAGCTCCTACAATGAGCAGTTCTTC.

The CDR3 sequence is CASSVGTGEETQYF. In nucleotides, the CDR3 is TGTGCCAGCAGCGTGGGGACAGGGGAAGAGACCCAGTACTTC. J is TRBJ2-5 and V is TRBV9; TRBD1 matches at 10 bases. Germline V lookup: CDR1 SGDLS, CDR2 YYNGEE. V lost 2 bases to trimming and J lost 3 bases; unmatched junction nucleotides: 1. The CDR3 length is 14 residues.

Only a few counts were recorded for this clone. The V and J genes are TRBV5-4 and TRBJ2-7; the D gene is possibly TRBD2 (5 bases). V lost 4 bases and J 2 bases, leaving 16 bases between the germline ends. Germline V gene sequence: CDR1 SGHNT, CDR2 YYREEE (reference sequence). The CDR3 consists of 15 residues. CDR3 coding DNA: TGTGCCAGCAGCCGATACTGGACTGAAACCTACGAGCAGTACTTC. Encoded protein: CASSRYWTETYEQYF.